This entry lists 5 T cell receptor beta chains sequenced from one sample in a study of CD8+CD57+ T cells in acquired aplastic anemia. The use of genomic DNA as template underpinned the TCR beta VDJ and CDR3 profiling. TCRdb re-analysed the reads in MiXCR, keeping a single row per CDR3 protein. The sample consists of about 190,000 distinct CDR3 sequences, around 59% of them appearing once. Material for sequencing was sorted CD4+, CD8+, or CD8+CD57+ T cells (not recorded which) from PBMCs. The receptors come from a human donor in good health, serving as a control.

Ten or more counts support this clonotype. The V call is TRBV20-1, the J call TRBJ1-2; no reliable D call. There are 18 residues in the CDR3. Trimming took off 5 bases at V and 0 bases at J, with 25 bases between the two ends. The V gene's germline CDR1 is DFQATT and CDR2 SNEGSKA (reference sequence). The CDR3 DNA is TGCAGTGCTGGACCGGGAGGGTCCCGGTTGGCCTCTAACTATGGCTACACCTTC. This sequence encodes CSAGPGGSRLASNYGYTF.

This clonotype showed up many times. The chain combines TRBV20-1 with TRBJ1-5, with D perhaps matching TRBD1 (6 bases). This CDR3 region has 13 residues. V was trimmed by 3 bases and J by 3 bases, leaving 9 bases between them. The V gene's germline CDR1 is DFQATT and CDR2 SNEGSKA (reference sequence). CDR3 DNA: TGCAGTGCTAGCAGGGGACCCAATCAGCCCCAGCATTTT. Its protein is CSASRGPNQPQHF.

V is TRBV5-1 and J is TRBJ2-3; D unclear. Trimming left V 4 bases short and J 2 bases short, with 11 bases between. This CDR3 contains 14 residues. CDR1 and CDR2 (germline): SGHRS, YFSETQ. CDR3 loop: CASSLYRSTDTQYF. For the CDR3, the DNA is TGCGCCAGCAGCCTATATCGGTCCACAGATACGCAGTATTTT.

Concerning this clonotype: A read error may be the cause here, since a much bigger clone is one base away. The V and J genes are TRBV12-3 or TRBV12-4 and TRBJ1-1; D gene unclear. The CDR3 has 14 residues. As DNA, the CDR3 is TGTGCCAGCGGTTTTATGGACGGGAACACTGAAGCTTTCTTT. Its protein is CASGFMDGNTEAFF.

This rearrangement joins TRBV7-9 to TRBJ2-7, with D perhaps TRBD1 (5 bases). This CDR3 region has 14 residues. Germline-derived CDR1 and CDR2 are SEHNR and FQNEAQ (reference sequence). V lost 4 bases to trimming and J lost 3 bases, with 13 bases between them. In DNA, the CDR3 is TGTGCCAGCAGCTCCCATCATCAGGGCTACGAGCAGTACTTC. Amino acid sequence: CASSSHHQGYEQYF.